The 32 T cell receptor beta chains presented below share a single source sample, sequenced in a study of blood T cell repertoires in COVID-19. Clones were read by immunoSEQ multiplex PCR, and TCRdb kept only the in-frame ones, dropping some. The table includes tens of thousands of clones, more than 75% detected once. Source material: peripheral blood. Receptor source: a human donor in a cohort sampled during active COVID-19.

The chain combines TRBV24-1 with TRBJ1-2; D call uncertain. Germline V lookup: CDR1 KGHDR, CDR2 SFDVKD. This CDR3 comprises 12 residues. Deletions cut 7 bases from V and 2 bases from J, with 7 bases between. CDR3 nucleotides: TGTGCCACCAGCCAAACAAACTATGGCTACACCTTC. This gives the protein CATSQTNYGYTF.

This chain links TRBV25-1 with TRBJ1-4; TRBD1 is a possible D gene (5 bases). This CDR3 is 14 amino acids long. CDR1 is MGHDK and CDR2 is SYGVNS in the germline V gene. The germline V and J ends were trimmed by 8 bases and 4 bases, with 14 bases remaining between them. The CDR3 is CASDPTGDNEKLFF. The CDR3 region has the DNA TGTGCCAGCGACCCTACAGGAGATAATGAAAAACTGTTTTTT. Looking up the rest from reference TRBV25-1 and TRBJ1-4 gives the full variable domain: EADIYQTPRYLVIGTGKKITLECSQTMGHDKMYWYQQDPGMELHLIHYSYGVNSTEKGDLSSESTVSRIRTEHFPLTLESARPSHTSQYLCASDPTGDNEKLFFGSGTQLSVL.

The V gene is TRBV7-6, the J gene TRBJ2-3, with TRBD1 matching over 7 bases. V lost 2 bases, J lost 0 bases, and 11 bases stayed unmatched. Germline CDR1 and CDR2: SGHVS and FNYEAQ. The CDR3 runs to 18 residues. The CDR3 loop reads CASSLRRDSNTSTDTQYF. The CDR3 nucleotides read TGTGCCAGCAGCTTACGCCGGGACAGCAACACTAGCACAGATACGCAGTATTTT.

This chain links TRBV6-1 with TRBJ2-7; D ambiguous. Germline V gives CDR1 MNHNS, CDR2 SASEGT. V lost 2 bases and J lost 3, with 14 bases in between. CDR3 length: 15 amino acids. CDR3 amino acids: CASSENFYSIYEQYF. The CDR3 coding sequence is TGTGCCAGCAGTGAAAATTTTTACAGTATCTACGAGCAGTACTTC.

The rearrangement links TRBV5-1 to TRBJ2-7, with 8 bases fitting TRBD1. J lost 7 bases, V lost 4 bases, and 10 bases had no gene match. This CDR3 has 14 amino acids. CDR1 and CDR2 (germline): SGHRS, YFSETQ. CDR3 DNA: TGCGCCAGCAGCCCCCCGGGACAGGAGACTGAGCAGTACTTC. Its protein is CASSPPGQETEQYF.

This clone was seen a single time. V gene TRBV6-4 combines with J gene TRBJ2-1; 11 bases align to TRBD2. The CDR3 runs 14 residues. V gave up 4 bases and J gave up 11 bases; unmatched junction bases: 7. Germline V lookup: CDR1 MRHNA, CDR2 SNTAGT. The CDR3 protein is CASSVWLAGGQQFF. In DNA form, the CDR3 reads TGTGCCAGCAGTGTGTGGCTAGCGGGAGGCCAGCAGTTCTTC.

The rearrangement links TRBV27 to TRBJ2-3; unclear D gene. This CDR3 is 12 amino acids long. V was clipped by 3 bases and J by 6 bases, with 7 bases between them. The V gene's germline CDR1 is MNHEY and CDR2 SMNVEV (reference sequence). CDR3 nucleotide sequence: TGTGCCAGCAGTTTCCCCCAGGATACGCAGTATTTT. Its protein is CASSFPQDTQYF.

This clone has more than one count but fewer than ten. This chain joins TRBV13 and TRBJ1-6; D remains ambiguous. Germline loops: CDR1 PRHDT, CDR2 FYEKMQ (reference sequence). The length of the CDR3 is 15 residues. Deletions cut 0 bases from V and 7 bases from J, with 10 bases between. CDR3 protein: CASSLGVRLNSPLHF. The DNA for the CDR3 is TGTGCCAGCAGCTTAGGGGTTAGACTGAATTCACCCCTCCACTTT.

This clone was seen a few times. The chain employs TRBV6-6 and TRBJ2-7; 8 nucleotides line up with TRBD2. Per germline, CDR1 MNHNY and CDR2 SVGAGI (reference sequence). The CDR3 sequence is 17 residues long. V shed 5 bases, J shed 4 bases, and the junction held 16 bases outside the gene matches. This chain's CDR3 is CASSQISSGTSAYEQYF. The CDR3 bases are TGTGCCAGCAGTCAAATATCCTCCGGGACTAGTGCGTACGAGCAGTACTTC.

CDR3 DNA: TGTGCCAGCAGTTGGACTAGCGGCACCGGGGAGCTGTTTTTT. This encodes CASSWTSGTGELFF. The J gene is TRBJ2-2, the V gene TRBV27, with 10 bases fitting TRBD2. The V gene end was trimmed by 4 bases and the J gene end by 4 bases; junction bases not matched to a gene: 0. CDR1 is MNHEY, CDR2 SMNVEV, per germline (reference sequence). The CDR3 contains 14 residues.

This clone was seen once. The rearrangement links TRBV4-3 to TRBJ1-3; D is unclear. Trimming cost V 0 bases and J 9 bases, with 9 bases left between them. The CDR3 loop spans 13 amino acids. The germline gives CDR1 LGHNA, CDR2 YSLEER. The CDR3 loop is CASSQEERSTIYF. The CDR3 DNA follows: TGCGCCAGCAGCCAAGAAGAGAGGAGCACCATATATTTT.

J is TRBJ2-7 and V is TRBV4-3, with 9 bases aligning to TRBD2. Germline CDR1 is LGHNA and CDR2 is YSLEER. The CDR3 extends over 17 amino acids. Losses at the gene ends were 0 bases for V and 4 bases for J; bases not matched to a gene: 10. The DNA of the CDR3 is TGCGCCAGCAGCCAAGATCTTCGGGCTAGCGGGATTTACGAGCAGTACTTC. Its protein is CASSQDLRASGIYEQYF.

This clone has only a few counts. The CDR3 here is CASSFRGEQFF. Written as DNA, the CDR3 is TGTGCCAGCAGCTTTCGGGGTGAGCAGTTCTTC. The chain joins TRBV7-8 to TRBJ2-1; D may be TRBD2 (5 bases). From germline, CDR1 is SGHVS and CDR2 FQNEAQ. V lost 3 bases to trimming and J lost 9 bases, with 6 bases between them. The CDR3 has 11 amino acids.

The chain couples TRBV12-5 to TRBJ2-1, with 8 bases that match TRBD2. The germline CDR1 and CDR2 sequences are LGHNT and FRNRAP. The J segment lost 7 bases and the V segment lost 6 bases, leaving 5 bases of the junction unmatched. This CDR3 region has 13 residues. The CDR3 nucleotides are TGTGCTAGTGGGACACGGGAGGGGAATGAGCAGTTCTTC. Translating gives CASGTREGNEQFF. Based on the CDR3 plus reference TRBV12-5 and TRBJ2-1, the full variable domain is DARVTQTPRHKVTEMGQEVTMRCQPILGHNTVFWYRQTMMQGLELLAYFRNRAPLDDSGMPKDRFSAEMPDATLATLKIQPSEPRDSAVYFCASGTREGNEQFFGPGTRLTVL.

DNA of the CDR3: TGTGCCAGCAGCTTCCAGCGCCGGGGAGGAGCAGATACGCAGTATTTT. Translation gives CASSFQRRGGADTQYF. The chain couples TRBV7-6 to TRBJ2-3; tentatively, D is TRBD2 (6 bases). This CDR3 contains 16 residues. V lost 3 bases and J lost 4, with 17 bases in between. Germline assignment: CDR1 SGHVS and CDR2 FNYEAQ.

This clone was detected only once. The V gene is TRBV19, the J gene TRBJ2-7, with 11 bases that match TRBD2. CDR1 and CDR2 (germline): LNHDA, SQIVND (reference sequence). The CDR3 runs to 13 residues. V lost 5 bases to trimming and J lost 6 bases; unmatched junction nucleotides: 3. CDR3 in amino acids: CASSVAGGSEQYF. The CDR3 DNA follows: TGTGCCAGTAGTGTAGCGGGAGGGAGCGAGCAGTACTTC. The complete variable domain, with remaining parts taken from reference TRBV19 and TRBJ2-7, reads DGGITQSPKYLFRKEGQNVTLSCEQNLNHDAMYWYRQDPGQGLRLIYYSQIVNDFQKGDIAEGYSVSREKKESFPLTVTSAQKNPTAFYLCASSVAGGSEQYFGPGTRLTVT.

The chain carries TRBV20-1 and TRBJ1-4; D call uncertain. The CDR3 has 11 residues. Trimming shortened V by 5 bases and J by 8 bases, and 9 bases separated the two germline ends. Germline assignment: CDR1 DFQATT and CDR2 SNEGSKA (reference sequence). CDR3 amino acids: CSAGFVEKLFF. The CDR3 DNA reads TGCAGTGCTGGCTTCGTCGAAAAACTGTTTTTT.

The V call is TRBV19, the J call TRBJ2-7, with TRBD2 identical over 8 bases. Germline CDR1 LNHDA, CDR2 SQIVND (reference sequence). The CDR3 has 14 amino acids. The V gene end was trimmed by 6 bases and the J gene end by 3 bases; junction bases not matched to a gene: 7. CDR3 in amino acids: CASRQAGANYEQYF. The CDR3, as DNA: TGTGCCAGTAGGCAAGCGGGAGCGAACTACGAGCAGTACTTC.

This rearrangement joins TRBV7-2 to TRBJ1-5, with 9 bases identical to TRBD1. The germline gives CDR1 SGHTA, CDR2 FQGNSA. The CDR3 runs 16 residues. Trimming took 5 bases from V and 6 from J; bases not matched to a gene: 11. CDR3: CASSLLGGQGVQPQHF. The CDR3 DNA is TGTGCCAGCAGCCTACTTGGGGGACAGGGTGTTCAGCCCCAGCATTTT. Together with reference TRBV7-2 and TRBJ1-5, the CDR3 gives the full variable domain: GAGVSQSPSNKVTEKGKDVELRCDPISGHTALYWYRQSLGQGLEFLIYFQGNSAPDKSGLPSDRFSAERTGGSVSTLTIQRTQQEDSAVYLCASSLLGGQGVQPQHFGDGTRLSIL.

This clone was recorded once. The rearrangement uses TRBV7-2 and TRBJ2-5; 10 positions match TRBD2. The germline gives CDR1 SGHTA, CDR2 FQGNSA. J lost 3 bases, V lost 4 bases, and 8 bases had no gene match. The CDR3 has 16 amino acids. The DNA for the CDR3 is TGTGCCAGCAGCTACCAAGCGGGGGGGGGAAAAGAGACCCAGTACTTC. Its protein product is CASSYQAGGGKETQYF.

This sequence joins TRBV18 and TRBJ2-5, with D possibly TRBD2 on 6 matching bases. Trimming took off 2 bases at V and 4 bases at J, with 11 bases between the two ends. The germline gives CDR1 KGHSH, CDR2 LQKENI. This CDR3 comprises 14 residues. CDR3 protein: CASSPSHGGETQYF. The CDR3 DNA reads TGTGCCAGCTCACCATCCCACGGGGGAGAGACCCAGTACTTC.

This rearrangement joins TRBV4-2 to TRBJ1-2; a possible D gene is TRBD1 (5 bases). Germline V gives CDR1 LGHNA, CDR2 YNFKEQ. The V and J ends lost 0 bases and 8 bases respectively, with 22 bases between them. CDR3 length: 17 residues. Here the CDR3 reads CASSQERGPLGAWGYTF. The CDR3 DNA follows: TGTGCCAGCAGCCAAGAGCGGGGACCTTTGGGAGCTTGGGGCTACACCTTC.

The chain recombines TRBV7-3 with TRBJ1-1, with 9 bases fitting TRBD1. Germline CDR1 is SGHTA and CDR2 is FQGTGA. V was clipped by 0 bases and J by 10 bases; unmatched bases: 6. CDR3 length: 14 residues. Written as DNA, the CDR3 is TGTGCCAGCAGCTTAACCCAGACAGGGGGAATAGCTTTCTTT. This codes for CASSLTQTGGIAFF.

The J gene is TRBJ2-3, the V gene TRBV6-2 or TRBV6-3, with TRBD1 matching over 7 bases. The CDR3 covers 18 residues. Per the germline V gene, CDR1 is MNHEY and CDR2 is SVGEGT. After removal of 0 bases from V and 3 bases from J, the junction contained 12 bases not matched to a gene. CDR3 nucleotides: TGTGCCAGCAGTTACTCGATTGGAGTAAGGGGGCAAACAGATACGCAGTATTTT. It encodes CASSYSIGVRGQTDTQYF.

The rearrangement links TRBV7-6 to TRBJ2-5; D possibly corresponds to TRBD1 (8 bases). Trimming removed 3 bases from V and 5 bases from J, with 16 bases in between. The CDR3 length is 15 residues. Looked up from germline, CDR1 is SGHVS and CDR2 is FNYEAQ. In nucleotides, the CDR3 is TGTGCCAGCAGCTTTGGACAGGGAGGGCCGGAGACCCAGTACTTC. Protein: CASSFGQGGPETQYF.

V and J are TRBV5-5 and TRBJ1-2, with D unresolved. The length of the CDR3 is 13 residues. Looked up from germline, CDR1 is SGHKS and CDR2 is YYEKEE (reference sequence). V lost 4 bases and J 7 bases, leaving 14 bases between the germline ends. In DNA form, the CDR3 reads TGTGCCAGCAGCCCCAATTGGGCGTCTGGCTACACCTTC. Translating gives CASSPNWASGYTF.

This clone was counted a single time. The V gene is TRBV2, the J gene TRBJ2-7; TRBD2 might be the D (5 bases). The CDR3 contains 16 residues. Germline CDR1 reads SNHLY; CDR2 reads FYNNEI. The germline V and J ends were trimmed by 7 bases and 3 bases, with 22 bases remaining between them. CDR3 residues: CASNIPRDGGDYEQYF. The CDR3 DNA reads as TGTGCCAGCAATATACCCCGGGATGGCGGCGACTACGAGCAGTACTTC.

Only one count was recorded for this clone. The V and J genes are TRBV19 and TRBJ1-5, with 8 bases aligning to TRBD1. The germline CDR1 and CDR2 sequences are LNHDA and SQIVND (reference sequence). The V and J ends lost 4 bases and 4 bases, in that order; junction bases with no gene match: 9. The CDR3 runs 16 residues. CDR3 loop: CASSTLGQGLNQPQHF. The CDR3, as DNA: TGTGCCAGTAGTACCCTTGGACAGGGACTGAATCAGCCCCAGCATTTT.

This sequence joins TRBV2 and TRBJ2-5; D gene ambiguous. This CDR3 is 15 amino acids long. Germline lookup yields CDR1 SNHLY and CDR2 FYNNEI. V lost 5 bases and J lost 5, with 18 bases in between. The CDR3 sequence: CASSLNGLPRETQYF. CDR3 sequence (DNA): TGTGCCAGCAGTCTTAACGGTCTACCCCGGGAGACCCAGTACTTC.

Comment on this clone: Other DNA sequences in the same sample also yield this CDR3. The gene calls are TRBV18 and TRBJ2-7, with D maybe TRBD2 (5 bases). V was shortened by 2 bases and J by 3 bases, with 5 bases between the two germline ends. CDR3 length: 12 residues. Germline V lookup: CDR1 KGHSH, CDR2 LQKENI. The CDR3 bases are TGTGCCAGCTCACCAGGAGGCTACGAGCAGTACTTC. It encodes CASSPGGYEQYF.

CDR3 nucleotide sequence: TGCGCCAGCAGCCAAGAAACGAGGAACGAGCAGTACTTC. Protein: CASSQETRNEQYF. The chain joins TRBV4-3 to TRBJ2-7, with D hard to call. The V end lost 0 bases, the J end lost 5 bases, and 8 bases lay between the germline ends. CDR3 length: 13 amino acids. Germline CDR1 LGHNA, CDR2 YSLEER.

This clone occurred once. The CDR3 is CASSSDRGDYGYTF. The CDR3 region has the DNA TGTGCCAGCAGTTCGGACAGGGGGGACTATGGCTACACCTTC. The V gene is TRBV6-2 or TRBV6-3, the J gene TRBJ1-2; 10 bases map to TRBD1. Losses at the gene ends were 4 bases for V and 3 bases for J; bases not matched to a gene: 2. This CDR3 has 14 amino acids. The germline V gene encodes CDR1 MNHEY and CDR2 SVGEGT.